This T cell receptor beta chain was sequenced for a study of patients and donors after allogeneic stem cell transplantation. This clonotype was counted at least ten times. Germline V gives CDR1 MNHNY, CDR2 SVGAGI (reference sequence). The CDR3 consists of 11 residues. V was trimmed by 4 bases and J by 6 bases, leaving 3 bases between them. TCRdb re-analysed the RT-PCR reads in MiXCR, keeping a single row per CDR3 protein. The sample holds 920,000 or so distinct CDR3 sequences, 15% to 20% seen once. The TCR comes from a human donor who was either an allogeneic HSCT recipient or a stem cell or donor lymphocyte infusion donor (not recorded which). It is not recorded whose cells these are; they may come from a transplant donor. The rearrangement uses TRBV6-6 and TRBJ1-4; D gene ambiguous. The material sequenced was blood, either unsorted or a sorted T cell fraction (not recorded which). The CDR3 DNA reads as TGTGCCAGCAGTTCACATGAAAAACTGTTTTTT. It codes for CASSSHEKLFF.